Below are 4 T cell receptor beta chains sequenced from a single sample in a study of blood T cell repertoires in COVID-19. Measured with immunoSEQ multiplex PCR; TCRdb has only the in-frame clones, and not every one. In the table there are under 450,000 clones, roughly four fifths of which are singletons. Sequenced: peripheral blood. Every receptor here comes from a human donor with acute or convalescent COVID-19. The donor label of this sample is uncertain.

The genes are TRBV6-1 and TRBJ1-1; D is undetermined. Germline CDR1 is MNHNS and CDR2 is SASEGT. Trimming removed 4 bases at V and 5 bases at J, with 20 bases between. CDR3 length equals 16 residues. The chain's CDR3 is CASSASSYSGITEAFF. The CDR3 region has the DNA TGTGCCAGCAGTGCAAGCAGTTATAGCGGGATAACTGAAGCTTTCTTT.

This clone was observed a handful of times. The chain carries TRBV2 and TRBJ1-2; D is undetermined. V was cut by 6 bases and J by 3 bases, with 14 bases left in between. Germline V lookup: CDR1 SNHLY, CDR2 FYNNEI. The CDR3 is 14 amino acids. The CDR3 reads CASSRFGSDYGYTF. The CDR3 nucleotides are TGTGCCAGCAGCAGGTTTGGATCGGACTATGGCTACACCTTC. Full variable domain (missing parts from reference TRBV2 and TRBJ1-2): EPEVTQTPSHQVTQMGQEVILRCVPISNHLYFYWYRQILGQKVEFLVSFYNNEISEKSEIFDDQFSVERPDGSNFTLKIRSTKLEDSAMYFCASSRFGSDYGYTFGSGTRLTVV.

This chain connects TRBV5-5 to TRBJ2-5, with D unclear. The CDR3 loop spans 17 amino acids. Germline-derived CDR1 and CDR2 are SGHKS and YYEKEE (reference sequence). V was pared by 0 bases and J by 7 bases, with 22 bases between. CDR3 sequence (DNA): TGTGCCAGCAGCTTGGGGGTGACCCCTCTTCGCGGTGGGACCCAGTACTTC. It encodes CASSLGVTPLRGGTQYF.

This chain uses TRBV12-3 or TRBV12-4 with TRBJ2-1; 7 nucleotides line up with TRBD1. Trimming at V came to 6 bases and at J to 9 bases, leaving 5 bases not matched to a gene. CDR3 length: 12 residues. CDR3 bases: TGTGCCAGCAGCCCGGACAGGCTTGAGCAGTTCTTC. Its translation: CASSPDRLEQFF.